The subject of this entry is one TCR beta chain. Antigen specificity is unknown. The CDR3 extends over 15 amino acids. V was shortened by 5 bases and J by 1 base, with 15 bases between the two germline ends. Germline assignment: CDR1 SEHNR and CDR2 FQNEAQ (reference sequence). Random hexamers primed reverse transcription of about 0.45 to 1 ug RNA. The CDR3 of TCR beta was amplified by immunoSEQ multiplex PCR across 54 Vbeta and 13 Jbeta. TCRdb fed the immunoSEQ multiplex PCR reads into MiXCR, producing one record per CDR3 protein. The sample lists around 300,000 distinct CDR3 sequences, 85% occurring once. CD8+ and CD4+ blood T cells underwent TCR beta sequencing. This sample is part of a study of CD8 T cells in Susac syndrome. General study findings and limits: The authors acknowledged that the study's TCR sequencing and HLA analysis involved relatively few individuals.

The rearrangement joins TRBV7-9 to TRBJ2-7; perhaps TRBD2 as D (5 bases). Sequenced material: CD8+ T cells from PBMCs. This TCR was sampled from a human donor with multiple sclerosis. The CDR3 DNA is TGTGCCAGCAGCCGGGTCCCGGAGCGGTCCTACGAGCAGTACTTC. The encoded protein is CASSRVPERSYEQYF.